The present T cell receptor beta chain was sequenced within a study of CD8 T cells in ankylosing spondylitis. Germline V gene sequence: CDR1 SQVTM, CDR2 ANQGSEA. The V end lost 0 bases, the J end lost 2 bases, and 6 bases lay between the germline ends. The CDR3 is 13 residues long. This clonotype was seen only a few times. Its target is not known. TCRdb recomputed calls from the 5' RACE reads with MiXCR, one row per CDR3 protein. This table holds around 480,000 distinct CDR3 sequences, 15% to 20% found once. Points from the study as a whole: Seemingly characteristic of ankylosing spondylitis blood was a TCR beta motif consisting of about 8 highly homologous variants. Clones linked to the disease showed a CD8+ phenotype. They occurred at relatively low frequencies in peripheral blood.

The chain joins TRBV29-1 to TRBJ2-3; D is uncertain. The sequenced material came from blood, either unsorted or a sorted T cell fraction (not recorded which). This sequence originates from a male donor with ankylosing spondylitis. CDR3 DNA sequence: TGCAGCGTTGAAGAGGGCCCCACAGATACGCAGTATTTT. This sequence encodes CSVEEGPTDTQYF.